This T cell receptor beta chain was documented in a study of blood T cell repertoires in COVID-19. Study context: COVID-19 samples collected from the United States, Italy and Spain covered acute and convalescent phases. In each case, the material was cDNA or gDNA derived from T cells, B-cell-depleted T cells, or PBMCs.

Original data processing: The assay estimated nucleated cells by amplifying reference gene primers. TCRdb's table, derived via immunoSEQ multiplex PCR, lists solely in-frame clones and lacks some. The V and J calls and clone size are taken from that table; D and trimming were inferred from the DNA. This sample has under 400,000 clones, with approximately 89% found just once. This CDR3 has 15 residues. The germline gives CDR1 DFQATT, CDR2 SNEGSKA (reference sequence). The V segment lost 3 bases and the J segment 1 base; nucleotides outside the gene matches: 7. Sequenced input: peripheral blood. The chain recombines TRBV20-1 with TRBJ2-5, with 8 positions matching TRBD1. The sequence was collected from a woman aged 25-40 years with COVID-19, enrolled during active disease. CDR3 loop: CSASPRTGSQETQYF. The CDR3 nucleotides read TGCAGTGCTAGTCCCAGGACAGGGAGCCAAGAGACCCAGTACTTC.